This T cell receptor beta chain was obtained from a study of T-cell reconstitution after alpha-beta-depleted transplantation in children. Study observations and caveats: Newly produced T cells mostly provided counts and TCRbeta diversity after one year, as hyperexpanded clones declined. Reports say that about two months after transplant, the alpha-beta T cells came out of several hundred graft clones that had expanded.

The ends lost 7 bases at V and 7 bases at J; junction bases unmatched: 13. Germline V gene sequence: CDR1 MGHDK, CDR2 SYGVNS. The CDR3 covers 14 residues. A library of TCRbeta sequences, prepared with unique molecular identifiers, was generated. TCRdb re-called the PCR reads through MiXCR, storing one row per CDR3 protein. This table has fewer than 150,000 distinct CDR3 sequences, roughly 10% appearing once. Only a few counts were recorded for this clonotype. Antigen specificity is unknown. The sequence came from a girl less than two years old who had a stem cell transplant for combined immunodeficiency, so the T cells may come from the graft donor. The starting material was PBMCs, mostly from graft donor cells, obtained 180 days after TCRalphabeta/CD19-depleted stem cell transplant. The chain uses TRBV25-1 and TRBJ2-7, with 7 nucleotides matching TRBD2. The CDR3 DNA reads TGTGCCAGCATTAATGGGCGGGAGAAAGGGGAGCAGTACTTC. Translating gives CASINGREKGEQYF.